The clone carrying this T cell receptor beta chain was observed a handful of times. The source of the sample is a study of response to subunit inactivated influenza vaccine. One entry per CDR3 protein, called by TCRdb with MiXCR from the RT-PCR reads. The sample lists about 190,000 distinct CDR3 sequences, 14% occurring once. Germline assignment: CDR1 LGHNA and CDR2 YSLEER. The CDR3 loop spans 15 amino acids. V dropped 4 bases and J dropped 4 bases, with 13 bases sitting between them. The specimen was CD8+ T cells sorted from PBMCs, collected 4 to 6 days after vaccination. The origin of this receptor is a man over 45 who received an inactivated influenza vaccine. The chain links TRBV4-3 to TRBJ2-2; D uncertain. The CDR3 reads CASSRPAVGTGELFF. In nucleotides, the CDR3 is TGCGCCAGCAGCCGCCCGGCTGTGGGCACCGGGGAGCTGTTTTTT.